One sample yielded the 15 T cell receptor beta chains listed below, sequenced in a study of blood T cells in healthy people across ages. Primed by a sample-barcoded 5' primer and a J-beta primer mix, a second PCR proceeded for about 6 to 12 cycles. TCRdb redid the calling of the 5' RACE reads with MiXCR, one entry per CDR3 protein. The sample carries hundreds of thousands of distinct CDR3 sequences, around a fifth recorded once. Material: blood. The source of these receptors is a man between 65 and 85 years old in good health.

The rearrangement uses TRBV27 and TRBJ1-2; D unresolved. Germline V gene data show CDR1 as MNHEY and CDR2 as SMNVEV (reference sequence). With 2 bases removed from V and 5 bases from J, the gap between germline ends came to 12 bases. This CDR3 region has 14 residues. Here the CDR3 DNA reads TGTGCCAGCAGTTTAGGTGGCAGATCTTATGGCTACACCTTC. Translation: CASSLGGRSYGYTF.

This clonotype has only a few counts. The rearrangement uses TRBV3-1 and TRBJ2-1, with TRBD1 identical over 7 bases. The V segment lost 8 bases and the J segment 3 bases; nucleotides outside the gene matches: 1. Germline V gene lookup returns CDR1 LGHDT and CDR2 YNNKEL (reference sequence). CDR3 length: 12 amino acids. The CDR3 reads CASQGDYNEQFF. Written as DNA, the CDR3 is TGTGCCAGCCAGGGGGACTACAATGAGCAGTTCTTC.

J is TRBJ1-1 and V is TRBV7-9; 7 bases are a match to TRBD1. Trimming cost V 7 bases and J 3 bases; bases outside gene matches: 8. Germline lookup yields CDR1 SEHNR and CDR2 FQNEAQ (reference sequence). The CDR3 sequence is 14 residues long. The CDR3 region is CASNPTGRDTEAFF. For the CDR3, the DNA is TGTGCCAGCAACCCGACAGGGAGGGACACTGAAGCTTTCTTT.

This clonotype was picked up a small number of times. The chain is built from TRBV5-1 and TRBJ2-6, with D perhaps matching TRBD2 (5 bases). V shed 1 base and J shed 1 base, with 12 bases lying between them. Looked up from germline, CDR1 is SGHRS and CDR2 is YFSETQ. The CDR3 length is 17 residues. The CDR3 nucleotides read TGCGCCAGCAGCTTGTGGTCCAGACTATCTGGGGCCAACGTCCTGACTTTC. Translated, it gives CASSLWSRLSGANVLTF.

Ten or more counts support this clonotype. The chain recombines TRBV4-2 with TRBJ2-7, with D unclear. V lost 4 bases and J lost 3, with 10 bases in between. Germline CDR1 reads LGHNA; CDR2 reads YNFKEQ. The CDR3 extends over 13 amino acids. CDR3 DNA: TGTGCCAGCAGCCCCATAGGCCACTACGAGCAGTACTTC. Residues: CASSPIGHYEQYF.

V usage is TRBV12-3 or TRBV12-4 and J usage is TRBJ1-1; 7 positions match TRBD1. V shed 6 bases and J 3 bases; nucleotides not matched to a gene: 7. The CDR3 is 14 residues long. The CDR3 nucleotides are TGTGCCAGCAGGCGGACAGGAGGTTACACTGAAGCTTTCTTT. It specifies CASRRTGGYTEAFF.

This chain connects TRBV12-3 or TRBV12-4 to TRBJ1-2; 10 positions agree with TRBD1. The CDR3 is 13 amino acids. V dropped 4 bases and J dropped 8; count of bases not matched to a gene: 4. CDR3: CASSYRDRGGYTF. DNA for the CDR3: TGTGCCAGCAGTTACCGGGACAGGGGCGGCTACACCTTC.

On this clonotype itself: The junction differs from germline at one of its ends, possibly a read error. This chain uses TRBV6-5 with TRBJ2-5, with D possibly being TRBD2 (6 bases). The CDR3 contains 14 residues. Germline CDR1 and CDR2: MNHEY and SVGAGI. This chain's CDR3 is CASSIGGDQETQCF. The CDR3 coding sequence is TGTGCCAGCAGTATCGGCGGGGACCAAGAGACCCAGTGCTTC.

The rearrangement links TRBV24-1 to TRBJ2-3; tentative D call: TRBD1 (5 bases). The CDR3 loop spans 15 amino acids. V was shortened by 4 bases and J by 1 base, with 11 bases between the two germline ends. Germline CDR1 KGHDR, CDR2 SFDVKD. The CDR3 here is CATSDTGHRTDTQYF. CDR3 nucleotides: TGTGCCACCAGTGACACCGGACACCGCACAGATACGCAGTATTTT.

This sequence joins TRBV12-3 or TRBV12-4 and TRBJ2-3; 7 bases align to TRBD2. The CDR3 covers 16 residues. Unmatched junction bases numbered 14, after V lost 7 bases and J lost 4 bases. CDR3 amino acids: CASTSRGLGAADTQYF. The CDR3 bases are TGTGCCAGCACCAGCAGAGGACTAGGGGCTGCAGATACGCAGTATTTT.

There are a few counts of this clonotype. The rearrangement uses TRBV12-3 or TRBV12-4 and TRBJ1-2, with TRBD1 identical over 8 bases. Trimming at V came to 3 bases and at J to 2 bases, leaving 2 bases not matched to a gene. This CDR3 comprises 14 residues. The chain's CDR3 is CASSFRGQNYGYTF. The CDR3 DNA reads as TGTGCCAGCAGTTTCAGGGGGCAGAACTATGGCTACACCTTC.

This clonotype was seen a few times. The chain recombines TRBV20-1 with TRBJ2-5; the match to TRBD2 covers 11 bases. This CDR3 is 16 amino acids long. Germline CDR1 and CDR2: DFQATT and SNEGSKA (reference sequence). J gave up 4 bases and V 0 bases, and 7 bases lay outside the gene matches. Written as DNA, the CDR3 is TGCAGTGCTAGAGATTTAACTAGCGGGAGCAGAGAGACCCAGTACTTC. Amino acids: CSARDLTSGSRETQYF.

V and J are TRBV7-9 and TRBJ2-5, with TRBD2 matching 8 bases. Gene TRBJ2-1 matches the end of the DNA better, so the J call may be wrong. The CDR3 has 15 amino acids. Germline-derived CDR1 and CDR2 are SEHNR and FQNEAQ (reference sequence). CDR3 nucleotides: TGTGCCAGCAGCTCACTTGGACTAGCTCTTAATGAGCAGTTCTTC. As protein: CASSSLGLALNEQFF.

CDR3 residues: CASSYPGQGFNEQFF. The CDR3 nucleotides read TGTGCCAGCAGTTATCCGGGACAGGGGTTCAATGAGCAGTTCTTC. This chain connects TRBV28 to TRBJ2-1; TRBD1 agrees at 10 bases. Germline-derived CDR1 and CDR2 are MDHEN and SYDVKM. The CDR3 has 15 residues. With 4 bases clipped from V and 6 bases from J, the junction kept 6 bases outside the gene matches. The variable domain in full, completed from reference TRBV28 and TRBJ2-1, reads DVKVTQSSRYLVKRTGEKVFLECVQDMDHENMFWYRQDPGLGLRLIYFSYDVKMKEKGDIPEGYSVSREKKERFSLILESASTNQTSMYLCASSYPGQGFNEQFFGPGTRLTVL.

This rearrangement joins TRBV13 to TRBJ2-7, with D possibly called TRBD1 or TRBD2 (6 bases each). CDR3 length equals 14 residues. Germline values: CDR1 PRHDT, CDR2 FYEKMQ (reference sequence). V was clipped by 3 bases and J by 3 bases, with 12 bases between them. The CDR3 sequence: CASSLRGDLYEQYF. CDR3 coding DNA: TGTGCCAGCAGCTTGAGGGGGGATCTCTACGAGCAGTACTTC.